The 24 T cell receptor beta chains below were found in one sample sequenced in a study of blood T cell repertoires in COVID-19. This table comes from immunoSEQ multiplex PCR, and its TCRdb copy is limited to in-frame clones, with some not included. The sample includes about 170,000 clones, roughly 86% seen only once; the top ten take approximately 0.6%. Source material: peripheral blood. The receptors here all came from a man aged 60 to 69 with COVID-19, enrolled during active disease.

V gene TRBV27 combines with J gene TRBJ1-1; TRBD1 matches 7 bases. Germline CDR1 and CDR2: MNHEY and SMNVEV (reference sequence). This CDR3 has 15 amino acids. Trimming at V came to 4 bases and at J to 0 bases, leaving 5 bases not matched to a gene. CDR3: CASSSDRVMNTEAFF. The CDR3 DNA reads as TGTGCCAGCAGTTCCGACAGGGTCATGAACACTGAAGCTTTCTTT.

The CDR3, as DNA: TGTGCCAGCAGTTACCCCACCTCACTTGCTAATGAGCAGTTCTTC. Translated: CASSYPTSLANEQFF. V is TRBV6-2 or TRBV6-3 and J is TRBJ2-1; D not certain. The V gene's germline CDR1 is MNHEY and CDR2 SVGEGT. The CDR3 is 15 amino acids. Between the trimmed V and J ends, which lost 2 bases and 7 bases, there was a span of 15 bases.

V gene TRBV19 combines with J gene TRBJ1-1; a weak D match, TRBD1 (5 bases). The germline gives CDR1 LNHDA, CDR2 SQIVND (reference sequence). The CDR3 sequence is 14 residues long. V shed 6 bases and J shed 5 bases, with 16 bases lying between them. The CDR3 DNA is TGTGCCAGTAGCCAACCAGGTGGGGGGACTGAAGCTTTCTTT. This encodes CASSQPGGGTEAFF.

This clone was observed a single time. The chain couples TRBV9 to TRBJ1-1, with 8 positions matching TRBD1. Germline assignment: CDR1 SGDLS and CDR2 YYNGEE. The CDR3 loop spans 14 amino acids. Trimming cost V 3 bases and J 5 bases; bases outside gene matches: 6. The CDR3 DNA reads as TGTGCCAGCAGCGGGGGACAGGTCTGGACTGAAGCTTTCTTT. Translated: CASSGGQVWTEAFF. Complete variable domain (other parts from reference TRBV9 and TRBJ1-1): DSGVTQTPKHLITATGQRVTLRCSPRSGDLSVYWYQQSLDQGLQFLIQYYNGEERAKGNILERFSAQQFPDLHSELNLSSLELGDSALYFCASSGGQVWTEAFFGQGTRLTVV.

V is TRBV4-3 and J is TRBJ2-2; 8 bases map to TRBD2. Germline V gene data show CDR1 as LGHNA and CDR2 as YSLEER. V lost 0 bases and J lost 2; bases outside the gene matches: 8. This CDR3 is built from 18 residues. CDR3 bases: TGCGCCAGCAGCCAAGAAGGGTCAAGCGGGGGCAACACCGGGGAGCTGTTTTTT. This encodes CASSQEGSSGGNTGELFF.

The chain couples TRBV3-1 (or the pseudogene TRBV3-2) to TRBJ2-1, with a tentative D call TRBD2 (7 bases). Trimming left V 0 bases short and J 12 bases short, with 21 bases between. CDR3 length equals 16 residues. CDR1 is LGHDT and CDR2 is YNNKEL in the germline V gene (reference sequence). The CDR3: CASSQEEGFRGAGQFF. As DNA, the CDR3 is TGTGCCAGCAGCCAAGAGGAGGGCTTTCGGGGGGCCGGGCAGTTCTTC.

This clone was recorded a few times. V and J are TRBV12-3 or TRBV12-4 and TRBJ2-1; D is undetermined. V lost 6 bases, J lost 7 bases, and 7 bases lay in between. This CDR3 is 11 amino acids long. CDR3 DNA sequence: TGTGCCAGCAGCCCTAGTAATGAGCAGTTCTTC. It translates to CASSPSNEQFF.

This chain links TRBV6-5 with TRBJ2-3; D is unresolved. Germline values: CDR1 MNHEY, CDR2 SVGAGI. The germline V and J ends were trimmed by 6 bases and 5 bases, with 12 bases remaining between them. The CDR3 is 13 residues long. The CDR3 reads CASRSPSRDTQYF. The CDR3 coding sequence is TGTGCCAGCAGGTCGCCCTCCAGAGATACGCAGTATTTT.

The chain is built from TRBV27 and TRBJ2-1; 9 bases line up with TRBD2. The CDR3 has 16 amino acids. Per germline, CDR1 MNHEY and CDR2 SMNVEV (reference sequence). Trimming cost V 2 bases and J 7 bases; bases outside gene matches: 9. Here the CDR3 reads CASSLSRRGGINEQFF. As DNA, the CDR3 is TGTGCCAGCAGTTTAAGTAGGCGGGGGGGCATAAATGAGCAGTTCTTC.

V gene TRBV20-1 combines with J gene TRBJ2-7; tentatively, D is TRBD1 (5 bases). The ends were cut back, 6 bases at V and 4 bases at J, with 10 bases in the middle. CDR3 length: 11 residues. Looked up from germline, CDR1 is DFQATT and CDR2 is SNEGSKA (reference sequence). CDR3 in DNA: TGCAGTGCCAGGGCGCTTTACGAGCAGTACTTC. It specifies CSARALYEQYF.

With regard to this clone: The sample has other DNA sequences that encode this CDR3 too. This chain connects TRBV7-9 to TRBJ2-1; D is uncertain. The V end lost 2 bases, the J end lost 4 bases, and 9 bases lay between the germline ends. Germline V lookup: CDR1 SEHNR, CDR2 FQNEAQ (reference sequence). The CDR3 has 14 amino acids. CDR3 amino acids: CASSLSGAYNEQFF. Here the CDR3 DNA reads TGTGCCAGCAGCTTATCCGGTGCTTACAATGAGCAGTTCTTC.

This chain connects TRBV6-1 to TRBJ2-4; 11 positions agree with TRBD2. Trimming at V came to 3 bases and at J to 4 bases, leaving 2 bases not matched to a gene. CDR1 and CDR2 from the germline V gene are MNHNS and SASEGT. This CDR3 comprises 15 residues. In DNA, the CDR3 is TGTGCCAGCAGTGATAGCGGGAGGGCTAAAAACATTCAGTACTTC. This gives the protein CASSDSGRAKNIQYF.

The chain is built from TRBV18 and TRBJ2-7; 10 nucleotides line up with TRBD2. The V segment lost 5 bases and the J segment 3 bases; nucleotides outside the gene matches: 4. The CDR3 loop spans 14 amino acids. Germline V lookup: CDR1 KGHSH, CDR2 LQKENI. The CDR3 DNA reads TGTGCCAGCTCAGAGCTAGCGGGAGACTACGAGCAGTACTTC. Translation gives CASSELAGDYEQYF.

This chain connects TRBV7-8 to TRBJ2-7; TRBD1 is a possible D gene (6 bases). The CDR3 runs 15 residues. Trimming left V 1 base short and J 3 bases short, with 13 bases between. Per germline, CDR1 SGHVS and CDR2 FQNEAQ. The chain's CDR3 is CASSLVLGAGYEQYF. In DNA, the CDR3 is TGTGCCAGCAGCTTAGTCCTGGGGGCAGGCTACGAGCAGTACTTC.

The V gene is TRBV7-2, the J gene TRBJ2-5, with D perhaps TRBD2 (7 bases). The CDR3 is made up of 14 amino acids. V lost 5 bases to trimming and J lost 5 bases, with 15 bases between them. CDR1 and CDR2 from the germline V gene are SGHTA and FQGNSA. CDR3 in DNA: TGTGCCAGCAGCCTCTCGGGGGGCGCCGAGACCCAGTACTTC. The encoded protein is CASSLSGGAETQYF.

This rearrangement joins TRBV7-2 to TRBJ2-7; D is unclear. The germline CDR1 and CDR2 sequences are SGHTA and FQGNSA. The CDR3 runs to 14 residues. Trimming removed 5 bases from V and 0 bases from J, with 11 bases in between. The CDR3 here is CASSARVSSYEQYF. CDR3 sequence (DNA): TGTGCCAGCAGCGCGAGAGTGAGCTCCTACGAGCAGTACTTC.

In DNA, the CDR3 is TGTGCCAGCAGTTTGGACAGTTCGAGCTATGGCTACACCTTC. Its translation: CASSLDSSSYGYTF. The chain is built from TRBV6-5 and TRBJ1-2, with D possibly TRBD1 on 6 matching bases. Between the trimmed V and J ends, which lost 4 bases and 4 bases, there was a span of 13 bases. CDR1 MNHEY and CDR2 SVGAGI come from the germline V gene. CDR3 size: 14 residues.

V is TRBV24-1 and J is TRBJ1-5, with D possibly being TRBD1 (6 bases). CDR1 is KGHDR, CDR2 SFDVKD, per germline. Trimming shortened V by 8 bases and J by 2 bases, and 15 bases separated the two germline ends. CDR3 length: 15 residues. The chain's CDR3 is CATTGGEGGNQPQHF. Written as DNA, the CDR3 is TGTGCCACCACCGGGGGGGAGGGGGGCAATCAGCCCCAGCATTTT.

The chain carries TRBV7-9 and TRBJ2-1; TRBD1 aligns across 9 bases. Germline V CDR1 and CDR2: SEHNR, FQNEAQ (reference sequence). V lost 4 bases and J lost 5; bases outside the gene matches: 9. The CDR3 totals 16 residues. The CDR3 protein is CASSSTRTGAHNEQFF. CDR3 coding DNA: TGTGCCAGCAGCTCGACTAGGACAGGGGCCCACAATGAGCAGTTCTTC.

The chain recombines TRBV10-3 with TRBJ2-7; 11 positions match TRBD2. Germline values: CDR1 ENHRY, CDR2 SYGVKD. The CDR3 is made up of 14 amino acids. V shed 6 bases, J shed 6 bases, and the junction held 7 bases outside the gene matches. CDR3 residues: CAIRLGGLAGEQYF. Written as DNA, the CDR3 is TGTGCCATCAGATTAGGTGGACTAGCGGGCGAGCAGTACTTC.

J is TRBJ1-5 and V is TRBV6-5; a possible D gene is TRBD1 (6 bases). V was clipped by 8 bases and J by 1 base, with 15 bases between them. CDR1 is MNHEY, CDR2 SVGAGI, per germline. The CDR3 sequence is 15 residues long. The CDR3 protein is CASRSRGSSNQPQHF. In DNA form, the CDR3 reads TGTGCCAGCCGTTCCAGGGGTTCCAGCAATCAGCCCCAGCATTTT.

V usage is TRBV7-4 and J usage is TRBJ2-7; perhaps TRBD1 as D (6 bases). V gave up 5 bases and J gave up 0 bases, with 20 bases separating them. This CDR3 is built from 17 residues. Per germline, CDR1 SGHVT and CDR2 SQSDAQ. CDR3 nucleotides: TGTGCCAGCAGCATAGAGACAGGCCAAATCCGCTCCTACGAGCAGTACTTC. As protein: CASSIETGQIRSYEQYF. The full variable domain, its missing parts supplied by reference TRBV7-4 and TRBJ2-7, is GAGVSQSPRYKVAKRGRDVALRCDSISGHVTLYWYRQTLGQGSEVLTYSQSDAQRDKSGRPSGRFSAERPERSVSTLKIQRTEQGDSAVYLCASSIETGQIRSYEQYFGPGTRLTVT.

Here the CDR3 DNA reads TGTGCCAGTAGTAGGAGGGAAACTCAAGAGACCCAGTACTTC. Translation: CASSRRETQETQYF. The rearrangement uses TRBV19 and TRBJ2-5; possibly TRBD2 for D (6 bases). This CDR3 is 14 amino acids long. CDR1 LNHDA and CDR2 SQIVND come from the germline V gene (reference sequence). Trimming pared 4 bases from V and 2 bases from J, leaving 11 bases between.

V usage is TRBV29-1 and J usage is TRBJ1-1, with TRBD1 matching 12 bases. V lost 7 bases to trimming and J lost 1 base; unmatched junction nucleotides: 10. The CDR3 is 16 amino acids. Looked up from germline, CDR1 is SQVTM and CDR2 is ANQGSEA. The CDR3 sequence is CSDTGRGQGANTEAFF. Here the CDR3 DNA reads TGCAGCGATACCGGTAGGGGACAGGGGGCGAACACTGAAGCTTTCTTT.